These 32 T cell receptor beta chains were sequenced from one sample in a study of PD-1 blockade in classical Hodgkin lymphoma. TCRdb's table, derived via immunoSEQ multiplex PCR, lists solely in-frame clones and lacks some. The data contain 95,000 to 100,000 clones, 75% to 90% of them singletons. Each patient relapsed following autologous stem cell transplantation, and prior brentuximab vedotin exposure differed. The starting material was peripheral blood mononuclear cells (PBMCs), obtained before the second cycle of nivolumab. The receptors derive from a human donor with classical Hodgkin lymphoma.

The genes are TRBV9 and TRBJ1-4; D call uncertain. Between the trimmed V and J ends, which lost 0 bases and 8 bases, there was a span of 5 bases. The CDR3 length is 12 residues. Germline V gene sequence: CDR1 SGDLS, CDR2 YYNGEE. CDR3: CASSVEGEKLFF. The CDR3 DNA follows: TGTGCCAGCAGCGTAGAGGGAGAAAAACTGTTTTTT.

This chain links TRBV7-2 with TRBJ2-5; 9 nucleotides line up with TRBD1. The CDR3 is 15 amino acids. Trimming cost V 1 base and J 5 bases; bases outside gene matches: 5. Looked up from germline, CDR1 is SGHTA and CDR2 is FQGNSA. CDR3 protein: CASSLGQGGRETQYF. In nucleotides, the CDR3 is TGTGCCAGCAGCTTAGGACAGGGGGGAAGGGAGACCCAGTACTTC.

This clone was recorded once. CDR3 nucleotides: TGTGCCTGGAGTGTGGGGACAGGGGGGGTGAACACTGAAGCTTTCTTT. It translates to CAWSVGTGGVNTEAFF. The V call is TRBV30, the J call TRBJ1-1, with 11 positions matching TRBD1. From germline, CDR1 is GTSNPN and CDR2 SVGIG (reference sequence). V gave up 0 bases and J gave up 0 bases; unmatched junction bases: 3. The CDR3 sequence is 16 residues long.

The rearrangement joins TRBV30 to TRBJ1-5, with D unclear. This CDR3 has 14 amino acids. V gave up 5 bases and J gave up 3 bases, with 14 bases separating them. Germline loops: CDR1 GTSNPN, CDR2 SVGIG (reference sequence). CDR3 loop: CAWSHFGDNQPQHF. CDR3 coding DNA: TGTGCCTGGTCCCATTTCGGGGACAATCAGCCCCAGCATTTT. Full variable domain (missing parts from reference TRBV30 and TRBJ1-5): SQTIHQWPATLVQPVGSPLSLECTVEGTSNPNLYWYRQAAGRGLQLLFYSVGIGQISSEVPQNLSASRPQDRQFILSSKKLLLSDSGFYLCAWSHFGDNQPQHFGDGTRLSIL.

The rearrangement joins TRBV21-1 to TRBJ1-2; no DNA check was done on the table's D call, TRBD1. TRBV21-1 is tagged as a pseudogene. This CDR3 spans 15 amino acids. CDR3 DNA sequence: TGTGCCAGCAGCAACCGACAGGGCTTCGGCTATGGCTACACCTTC. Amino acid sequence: CASSNRQGFGYGYTF.

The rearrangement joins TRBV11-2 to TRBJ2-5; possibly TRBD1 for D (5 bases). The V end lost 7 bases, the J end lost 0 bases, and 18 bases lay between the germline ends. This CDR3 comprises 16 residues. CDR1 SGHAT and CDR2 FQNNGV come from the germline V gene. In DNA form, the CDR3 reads TGTGCCAGCAACCCCGCCGGGCGACAGTACCAAGAGACCCAGTACTTC. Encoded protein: CASNPAGRQYQETQYF. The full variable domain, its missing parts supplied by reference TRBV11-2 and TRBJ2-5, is EAGVAQSPRYKIIEKRQSVAFWCNPISGHATLYWYQQILGQGPKLLIQFQNNGVVDDSQLPKDRFSAERLKGVDSTLKIQPAKLEDSAVYLCASNPAGRQYQETQYFGPGTRLLVL.

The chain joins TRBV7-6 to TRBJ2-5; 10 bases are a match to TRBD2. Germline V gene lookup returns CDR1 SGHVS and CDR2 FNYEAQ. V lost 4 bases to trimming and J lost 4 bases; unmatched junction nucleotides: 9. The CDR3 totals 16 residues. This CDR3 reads CASSYLLAGGRETQYF. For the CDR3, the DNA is TGTGCCAGCAGCTACCTCTTAGCGGGGGGAAGAGAGACCCAGTACTTC.

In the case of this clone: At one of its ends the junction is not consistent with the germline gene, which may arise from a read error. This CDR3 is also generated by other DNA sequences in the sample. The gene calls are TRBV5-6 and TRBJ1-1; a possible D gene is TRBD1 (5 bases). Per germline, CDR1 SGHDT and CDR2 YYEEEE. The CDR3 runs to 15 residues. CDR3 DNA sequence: TGTGCCAGCAGACCCACCACAGGAGTGGACACTGAGGCTTTCTTT. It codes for CASRPTTGVDTEAFF.

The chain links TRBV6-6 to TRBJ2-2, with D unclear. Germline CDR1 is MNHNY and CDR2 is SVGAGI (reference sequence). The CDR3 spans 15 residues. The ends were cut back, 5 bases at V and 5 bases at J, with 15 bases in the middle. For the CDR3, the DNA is TGTGCCAGCAGTCCTAGACGGCCCGAGACCGGGGAGCTGTTTTTT. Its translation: CASSPRRPETGELFF.

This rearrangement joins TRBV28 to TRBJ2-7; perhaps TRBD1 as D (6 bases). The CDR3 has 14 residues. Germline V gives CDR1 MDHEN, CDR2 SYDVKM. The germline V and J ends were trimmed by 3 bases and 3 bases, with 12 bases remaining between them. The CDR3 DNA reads TGTGCCAGCAGTTTCCTACAGGGCAACTACGAGCAGTACTTC. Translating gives CASSFLQGNYEQYF.

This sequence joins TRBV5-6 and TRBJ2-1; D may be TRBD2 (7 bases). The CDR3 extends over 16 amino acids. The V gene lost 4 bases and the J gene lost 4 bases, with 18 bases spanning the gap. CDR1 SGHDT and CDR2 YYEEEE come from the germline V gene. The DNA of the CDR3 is TGTGCCAGCAGCCCGACTGCGGGGGCCGGATACAATGAGCAGTTCTTC. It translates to CASSPTAGAGYNEQFF.

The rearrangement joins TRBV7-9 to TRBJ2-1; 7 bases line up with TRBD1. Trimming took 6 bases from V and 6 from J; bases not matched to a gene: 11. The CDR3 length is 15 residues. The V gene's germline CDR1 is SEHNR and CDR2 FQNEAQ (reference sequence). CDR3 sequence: CASSLSPRDSNEQFF. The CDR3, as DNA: TGTGCCAGCAGTCTGTCTCCCCGGGACAGCAATGAGCAGTTCTTC.

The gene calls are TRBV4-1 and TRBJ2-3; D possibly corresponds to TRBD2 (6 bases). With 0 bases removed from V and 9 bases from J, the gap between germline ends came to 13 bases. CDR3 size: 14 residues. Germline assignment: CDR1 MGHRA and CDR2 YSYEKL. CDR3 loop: CASSQDGGLPTQYF. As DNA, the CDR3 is TGCGCCAGCAGCCAAGATGGGGGACTCCCGACGCAGTATTTT.

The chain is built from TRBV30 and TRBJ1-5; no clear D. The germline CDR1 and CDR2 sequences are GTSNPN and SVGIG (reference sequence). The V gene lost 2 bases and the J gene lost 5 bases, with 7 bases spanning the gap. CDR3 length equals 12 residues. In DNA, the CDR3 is TGTGCCTGGAGTTTGCCGGATCAGCCCCAGCATTTT. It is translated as CAWSLPDQPQHF.

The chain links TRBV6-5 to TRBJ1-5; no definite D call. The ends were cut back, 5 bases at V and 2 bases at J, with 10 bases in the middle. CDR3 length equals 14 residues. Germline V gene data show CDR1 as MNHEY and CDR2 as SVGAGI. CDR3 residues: CASSVFAGNQPQHF. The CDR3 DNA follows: TGTGCCAGCAGTGTATTTGCTGGCAATCAGCCCCAGCATTTT.

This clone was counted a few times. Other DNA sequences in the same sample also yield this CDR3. In DNA, the CDR3 is TGTGCCAGCAGCCCCGGACAGGGATATGGCTACACCTTC. Translating gives CASSPGQGYGYTF. The V call is TRBV7-9, the J call TRBJ1-2; 8 nucleotides line up with TRBD1. Germline lookup yields CDR1 SEHNR and CDR2 FQNEAQ (reference sequence). V was clipped by 5 bases and J by 5 bases; unmatched bases: 4. There are 13 residues in the CDR3. Supplemented by reference TRBV7-9 and TRBJ1-2, the full variable domain reads DTGVSQNPRHKITKRGQNVTFRCDPISEHNRLYWYRQTLGQGPEFLTYFQNEAQLEKSRLLSDRFSAERPKGSFSTLEIQRTEQGDSAMYLCASSPGQGYGYTFGSGTRLTVV.

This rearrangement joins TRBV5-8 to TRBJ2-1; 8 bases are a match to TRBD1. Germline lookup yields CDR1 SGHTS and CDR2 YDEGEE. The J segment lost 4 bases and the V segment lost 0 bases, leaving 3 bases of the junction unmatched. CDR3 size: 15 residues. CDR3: CASSLDHRGYNEQFF. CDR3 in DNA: TGTGCCAGCAGCTTGGACCACAGGGGGTACAATGAGCAGTTCTTC.

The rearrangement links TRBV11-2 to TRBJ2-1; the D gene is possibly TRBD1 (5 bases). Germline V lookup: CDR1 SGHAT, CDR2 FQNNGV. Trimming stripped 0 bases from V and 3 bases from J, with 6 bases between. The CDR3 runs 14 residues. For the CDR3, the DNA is TGTGCCAGCAGCTTAGAACAGGTCTACAATGAGCAGTTCTTC. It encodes CASSLEQVYNEQFF.

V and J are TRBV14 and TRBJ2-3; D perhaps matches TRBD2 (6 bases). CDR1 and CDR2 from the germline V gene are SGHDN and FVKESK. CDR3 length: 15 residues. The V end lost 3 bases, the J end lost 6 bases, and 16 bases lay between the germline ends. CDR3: CASSHRDFAGDTQYF. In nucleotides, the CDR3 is TGTGCCAGCAGCCATCGGGACTTCGCAGGGGATACGCAGTATTTT.

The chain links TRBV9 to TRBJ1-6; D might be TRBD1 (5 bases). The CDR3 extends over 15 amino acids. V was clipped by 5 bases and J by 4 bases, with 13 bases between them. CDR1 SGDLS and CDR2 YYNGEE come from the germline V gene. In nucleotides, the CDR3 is TGTGCCAGCAGTGCTGTGGGGGAGTATAATTCACCCCTCCACTTT. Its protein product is CASSAVGEYNSPLHF. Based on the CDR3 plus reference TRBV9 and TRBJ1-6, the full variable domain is DSGVTQTPKHLITATGQRVTLRCSPRSGDLSVYWYQQSLDQGLQFLIQYYNGEERAKGNILERFSAQQFPDLHSELNLSSLELGDSALYFCASSAVGEYNSPLHFGNGTRLTVT.

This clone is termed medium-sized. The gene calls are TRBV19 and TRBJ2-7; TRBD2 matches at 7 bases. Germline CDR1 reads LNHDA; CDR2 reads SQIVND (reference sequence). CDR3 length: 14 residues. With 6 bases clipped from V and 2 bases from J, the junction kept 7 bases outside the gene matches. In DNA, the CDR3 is TGTGCCAGTAGCCCCTGGGAGGGACCCTACGAGCAGTACTTC. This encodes CASSPWEGPYEQYF.

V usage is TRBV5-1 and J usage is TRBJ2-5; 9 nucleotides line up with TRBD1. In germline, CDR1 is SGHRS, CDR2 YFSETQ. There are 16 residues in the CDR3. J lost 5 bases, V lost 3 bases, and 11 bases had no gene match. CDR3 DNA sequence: TGCGCCAGCAGCTCAGGCCGGGACAGGGTTTTTGAGACCCAGTACTTC. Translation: CASSSGRDRVFETQYF.

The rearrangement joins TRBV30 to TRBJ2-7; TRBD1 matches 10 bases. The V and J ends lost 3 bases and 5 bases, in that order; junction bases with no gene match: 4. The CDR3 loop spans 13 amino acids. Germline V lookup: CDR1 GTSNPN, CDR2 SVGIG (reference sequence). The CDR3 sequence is CAWRGQGLHEQYF. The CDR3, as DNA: TGTGCCTGGAGGGGACAGGGGTTGCACGAGCAGTACTTC.

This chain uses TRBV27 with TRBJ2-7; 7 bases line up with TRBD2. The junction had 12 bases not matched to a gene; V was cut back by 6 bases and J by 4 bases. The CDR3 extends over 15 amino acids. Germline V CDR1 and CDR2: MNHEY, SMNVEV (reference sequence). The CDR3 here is CASRMAWGGLYEQYF. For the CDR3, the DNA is TGTGCCAGCAGGATGGCTTGGGGGGGGTTGTACGAGCAGTACTTC.

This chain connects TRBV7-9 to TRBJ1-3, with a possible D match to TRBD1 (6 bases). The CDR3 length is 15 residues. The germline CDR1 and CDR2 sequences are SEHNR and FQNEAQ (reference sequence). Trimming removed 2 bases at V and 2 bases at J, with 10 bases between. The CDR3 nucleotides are TGTGCCAGCAGCTTAATAGGGGGAACTGGAAACACCATATATTTT. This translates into CASSLIGGTGNTIYF.

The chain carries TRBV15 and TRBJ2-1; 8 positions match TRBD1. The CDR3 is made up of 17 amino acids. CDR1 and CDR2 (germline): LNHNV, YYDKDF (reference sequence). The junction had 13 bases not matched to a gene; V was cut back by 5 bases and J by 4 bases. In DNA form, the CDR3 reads TGTGCCACCAGCGGCAAAAAGACAGGGGCGGTTTACAATGAGCAGTTCTTC. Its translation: CATSGKKTGAVYNEQFF.

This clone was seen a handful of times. The CDR3 nucleotides are TGTGCCAGCAGCTTATCCTCGGGACAGGGGAAAGTTAACGAGCAGTACTTC. This encodes CASSLSSGQGKVNEQYF. This sequence joins TRBV7-2 and TRBJ2-7, with 10 bases lining up with TRBD1. CDR1 SGHTA and CDR2 FQGNSA come from the germline V gene. J was trimmed by 5 bases and V by 2 bases; bases with no gene match: 12. The CDR3 has 17 residues.

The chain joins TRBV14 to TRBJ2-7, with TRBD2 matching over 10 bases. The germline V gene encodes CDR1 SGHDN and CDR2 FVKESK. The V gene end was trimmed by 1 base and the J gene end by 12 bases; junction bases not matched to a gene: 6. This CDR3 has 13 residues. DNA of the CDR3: TGTGCCAGCAGCCAAGGGCTAGCGGGGGTGCTGTACTTC. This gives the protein CASSQGLAGVLYF.

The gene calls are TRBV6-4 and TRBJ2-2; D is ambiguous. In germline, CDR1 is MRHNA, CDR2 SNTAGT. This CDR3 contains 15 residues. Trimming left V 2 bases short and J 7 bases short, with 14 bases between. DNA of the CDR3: TGTGCCAGCAGTGACCTGGTAGGGCCGAACGGGGAGCTGTTTTTT. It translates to CASSDLVGPNGELFF.

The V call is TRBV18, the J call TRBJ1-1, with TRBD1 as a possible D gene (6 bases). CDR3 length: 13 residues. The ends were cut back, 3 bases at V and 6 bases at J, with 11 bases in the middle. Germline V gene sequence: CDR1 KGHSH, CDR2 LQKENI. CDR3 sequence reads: CASSPLQGAEAFF. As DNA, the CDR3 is TGTGCCAGCTCACCGTTACAGGGCGCTGAAGCTTTCTTT.

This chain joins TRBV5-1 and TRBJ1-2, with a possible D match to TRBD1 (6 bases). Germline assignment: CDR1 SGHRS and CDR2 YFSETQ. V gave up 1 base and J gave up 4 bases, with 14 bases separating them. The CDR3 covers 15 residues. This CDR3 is CASSLIRGTSYGYTF. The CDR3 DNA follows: TGCGCCAGCAGCTTGATTAGGGGGACTAGCTATGGCTACACCTTC.

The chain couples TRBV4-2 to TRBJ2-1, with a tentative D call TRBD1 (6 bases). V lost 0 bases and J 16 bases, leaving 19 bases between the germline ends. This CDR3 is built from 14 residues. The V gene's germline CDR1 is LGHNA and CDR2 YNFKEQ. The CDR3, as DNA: TGTGCCAGCAGCCAAGATCAGGGGCTCGGACTGGGATTCTTC. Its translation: CASSQDQGLGLGFF.